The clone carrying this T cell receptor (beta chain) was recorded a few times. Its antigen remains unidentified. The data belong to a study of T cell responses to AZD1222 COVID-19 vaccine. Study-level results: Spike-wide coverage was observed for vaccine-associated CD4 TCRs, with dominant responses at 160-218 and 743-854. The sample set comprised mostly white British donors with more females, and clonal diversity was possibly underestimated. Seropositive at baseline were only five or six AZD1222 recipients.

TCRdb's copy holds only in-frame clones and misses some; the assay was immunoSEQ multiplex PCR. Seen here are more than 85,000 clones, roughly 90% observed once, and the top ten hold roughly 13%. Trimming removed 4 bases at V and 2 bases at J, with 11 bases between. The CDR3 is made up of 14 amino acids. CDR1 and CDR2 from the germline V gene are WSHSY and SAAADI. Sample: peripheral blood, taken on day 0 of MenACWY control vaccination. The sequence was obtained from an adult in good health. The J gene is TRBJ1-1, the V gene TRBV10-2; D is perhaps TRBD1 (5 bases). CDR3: CASSGARENTEAFF. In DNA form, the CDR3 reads TGCGCCAGCAGTGGGGCCAGGGAAAACACTGAAGCTTTCTTT.